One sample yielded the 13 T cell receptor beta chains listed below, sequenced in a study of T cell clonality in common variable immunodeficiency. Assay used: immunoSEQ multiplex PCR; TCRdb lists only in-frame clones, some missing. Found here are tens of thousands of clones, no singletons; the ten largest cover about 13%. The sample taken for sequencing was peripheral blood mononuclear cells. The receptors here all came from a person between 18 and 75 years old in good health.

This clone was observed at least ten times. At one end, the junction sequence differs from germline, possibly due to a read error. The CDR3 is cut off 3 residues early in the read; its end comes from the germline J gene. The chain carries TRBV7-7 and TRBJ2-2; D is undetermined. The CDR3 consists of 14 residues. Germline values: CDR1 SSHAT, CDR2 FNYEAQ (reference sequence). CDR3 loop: CASKRLVGQGELFF. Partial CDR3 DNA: TGTGCTAGCAAGAGGCTAGTTGGCCAGGGGGAG.

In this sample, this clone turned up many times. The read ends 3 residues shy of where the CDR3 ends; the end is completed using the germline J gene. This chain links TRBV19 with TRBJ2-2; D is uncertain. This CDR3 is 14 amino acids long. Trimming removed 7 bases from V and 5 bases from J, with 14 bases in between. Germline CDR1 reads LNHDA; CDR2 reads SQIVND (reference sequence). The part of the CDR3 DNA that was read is TGTGCCAGTAAGGGCAGTCAATTTACCGGGGAG. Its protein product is CASKGSQFTGE. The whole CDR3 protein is CASKGSQFTGELFF.

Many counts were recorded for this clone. The CDR3 DNA, read in part, is TGTGCCAGCAGCTTCAGGAGGGTCCTTCAGCCC. It codes for CASSFRRVLQP. Given in full, the CDR3 is CASSFRRVLQPQHF. The chain has TRBV5-6 and TRBJ1-5; D is unresolved. The DNA ends 3 residues before the CDR3 does, and the rest of the CDR3 is filled in from the germline J gene. V was clipped by 2 bases and J by 6 bases, with 12 bases between them. CDR3 size: 14 residues. The germline CDR1 and CDR2 sequences are SGHDT and YYEEEE. The full variable domain, its missing parts supplied by reference TRBV5-6 and TRBJ1-5, is DAGVTQSPTHLIKTRGQQVTLRCSPKSGHDTVSWYQQALGQGPQFIFQYYEEEERQRGNFPDRFSGHQFPNYSSELNVNALLLGDSALYLCASSFRRVLQPQHFGDGTRLSIL.

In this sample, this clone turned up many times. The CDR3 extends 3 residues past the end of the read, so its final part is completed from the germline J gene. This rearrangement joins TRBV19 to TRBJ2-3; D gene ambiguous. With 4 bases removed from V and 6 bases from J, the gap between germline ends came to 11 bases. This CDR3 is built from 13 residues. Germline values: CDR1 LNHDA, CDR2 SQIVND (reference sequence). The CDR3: CASSTSIEDTQYF. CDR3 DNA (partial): TGTGCCAGTAGTACGTCTATCGAGGATACG.

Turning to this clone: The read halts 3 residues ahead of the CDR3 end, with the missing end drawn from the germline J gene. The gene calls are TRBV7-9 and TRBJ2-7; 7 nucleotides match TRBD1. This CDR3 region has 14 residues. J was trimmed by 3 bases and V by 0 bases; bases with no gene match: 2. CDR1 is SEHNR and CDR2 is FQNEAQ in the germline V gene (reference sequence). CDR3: CASSLAGQNYEQYF. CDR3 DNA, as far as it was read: TGTGCCAGCAGCTTAGCGGGACAGAACTACGAG.

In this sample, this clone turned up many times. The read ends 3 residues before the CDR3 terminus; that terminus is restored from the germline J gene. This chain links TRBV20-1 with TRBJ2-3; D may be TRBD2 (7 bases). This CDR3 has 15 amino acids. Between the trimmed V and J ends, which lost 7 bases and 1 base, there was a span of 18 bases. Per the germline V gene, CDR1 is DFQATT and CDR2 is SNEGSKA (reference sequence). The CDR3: CSVWGGGGGTDTQYF. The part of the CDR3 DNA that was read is TGCAGTGTTTGGGGCGGGGGCGGAGGCACAGATACG.

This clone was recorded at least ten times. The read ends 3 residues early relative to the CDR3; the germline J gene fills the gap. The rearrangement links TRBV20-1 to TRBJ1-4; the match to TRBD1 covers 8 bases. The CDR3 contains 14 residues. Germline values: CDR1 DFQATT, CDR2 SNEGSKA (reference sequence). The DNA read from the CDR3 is TGCAGTGCTAGAGCTTGGCAGGGGGCGTTTGAA. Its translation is CSARAWQGAFE. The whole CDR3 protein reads CSARAWQGAFELFF.

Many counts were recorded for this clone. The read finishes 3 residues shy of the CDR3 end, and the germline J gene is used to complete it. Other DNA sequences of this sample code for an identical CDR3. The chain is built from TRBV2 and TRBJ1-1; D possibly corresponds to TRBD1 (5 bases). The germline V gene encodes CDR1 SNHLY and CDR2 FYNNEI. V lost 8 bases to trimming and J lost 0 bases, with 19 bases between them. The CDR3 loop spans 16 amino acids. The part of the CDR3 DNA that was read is TGTGCCAGCGTAAGGGCGGGGACCCTTATGAACACTGAA. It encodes CASVRAGTLMNTE. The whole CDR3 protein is CASVRAGTLMNTEAFF.

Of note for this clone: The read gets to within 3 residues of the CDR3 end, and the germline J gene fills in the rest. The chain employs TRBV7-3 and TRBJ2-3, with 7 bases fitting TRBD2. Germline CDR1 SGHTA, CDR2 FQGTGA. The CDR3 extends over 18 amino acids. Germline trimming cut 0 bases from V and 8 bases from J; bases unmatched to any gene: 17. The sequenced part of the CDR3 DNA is TGTGCCAGCAGCTTAACGGGGGGGGACCGCCCCATCCTTGGTACG. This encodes CASSLTGGDRPILGT. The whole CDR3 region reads CASSLTGGDRPILGTQYF.

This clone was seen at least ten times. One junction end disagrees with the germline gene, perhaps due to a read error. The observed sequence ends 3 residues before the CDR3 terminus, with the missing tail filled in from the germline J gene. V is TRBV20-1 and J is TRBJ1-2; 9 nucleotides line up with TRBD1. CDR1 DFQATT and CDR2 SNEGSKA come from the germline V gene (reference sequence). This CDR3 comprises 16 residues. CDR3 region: CSAREAGTGTGWGYTF. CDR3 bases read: TGCAGTGCTCGAGAAGCGGGGACCGGGACAGGGTGGGGC.

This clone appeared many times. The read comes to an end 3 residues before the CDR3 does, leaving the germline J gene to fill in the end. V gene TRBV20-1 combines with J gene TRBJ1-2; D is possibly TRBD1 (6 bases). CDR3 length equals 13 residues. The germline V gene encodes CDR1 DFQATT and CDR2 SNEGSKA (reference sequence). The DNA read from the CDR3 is TGCAGTGCTAGATGGTCAGGGGAAGGGGGC. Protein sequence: CSARWSGEGG. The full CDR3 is CSARWSGEGGYTF.

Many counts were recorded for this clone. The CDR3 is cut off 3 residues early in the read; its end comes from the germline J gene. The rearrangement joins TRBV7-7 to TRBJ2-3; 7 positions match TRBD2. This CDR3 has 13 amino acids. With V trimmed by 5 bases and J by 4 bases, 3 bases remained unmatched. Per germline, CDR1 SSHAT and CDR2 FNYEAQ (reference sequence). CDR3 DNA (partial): TGTGCCAGCAGCCCCCGGGGGGCAGATACG. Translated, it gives CASSPRGADT. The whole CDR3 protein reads CASSPRGADTQYF.

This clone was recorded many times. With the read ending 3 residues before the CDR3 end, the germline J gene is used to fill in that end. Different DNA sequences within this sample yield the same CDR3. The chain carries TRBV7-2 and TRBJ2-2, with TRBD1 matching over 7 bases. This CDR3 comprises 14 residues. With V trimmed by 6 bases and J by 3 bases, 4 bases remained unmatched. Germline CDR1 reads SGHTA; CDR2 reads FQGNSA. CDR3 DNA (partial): TGTGCCAGCAGTCAACAGGGGTACACCGGGGAG. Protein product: CASSQQGYTGE. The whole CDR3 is CASSQQGYTGELFF.